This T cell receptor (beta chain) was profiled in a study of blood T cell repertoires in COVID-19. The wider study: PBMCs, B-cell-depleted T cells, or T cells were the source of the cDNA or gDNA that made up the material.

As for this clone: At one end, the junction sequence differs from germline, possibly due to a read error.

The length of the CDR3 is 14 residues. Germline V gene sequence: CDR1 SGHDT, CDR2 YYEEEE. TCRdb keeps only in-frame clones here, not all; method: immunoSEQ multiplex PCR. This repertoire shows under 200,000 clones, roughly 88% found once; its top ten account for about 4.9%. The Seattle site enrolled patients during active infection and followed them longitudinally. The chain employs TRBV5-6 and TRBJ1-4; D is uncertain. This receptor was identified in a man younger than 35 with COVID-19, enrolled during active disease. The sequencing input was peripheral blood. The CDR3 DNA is TGTGCCAGCAGCTACCGGGGTTTTAATGAAAAACTGCTTTTT. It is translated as CASSYRGFNEKLLF. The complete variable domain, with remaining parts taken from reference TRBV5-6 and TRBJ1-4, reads DAGVTQSPTHLIKTRGQQVTLRCSPKSGHDTVSWYQQALGQGPQFIFQYYEEEERQRGNFPDRFSGHQFPNYSSELNVNALLLGDSALYLCASSYRGFNEKLLFGSGTQLSVL.